One sample yielded the 3 T cell receptor beta chains listed below, sequenced in a study of blood T cells in healthy people across ages. A second PCR, run for 7 to 11 cycles, used a sample-barcoded 5' primer plus a J-beta primer mix. TCRdb reprocessed the 5' RACE reads with MiXCR, giving one entry per CDR3 protein. Among about a million distinct CDR3 sequences listed, 35% to 40% were seen once. Sample: blood. These receptors originate from a man in his late teens or twenties in good health.

This clonotype was observed a few times. V usage is TRBV20-1 and J usage is TRBJ2-7; tentatively, D is TRBD1 or TRBD2 (6 bases each). This CDR3 has 15 residues. Trimming left V 6 bases short and J 2 bases short, with 20 bases between. CDR1 is DFQATT, CDR2 SNEGSKA, per germline (reference sequence). In nucleotides, the CDR3 is TGCAGTGCCAAGGCCGGGGGACATTCGACCTACGAGCAGTACTTC. It translates to CSAKAGGHSTYEQYF.

The sample holds one count of this clonotype. The DNA for the CDR3 is TGCGCCAGCAGCACTAGATCGACCGGAGGCAAAAACATTCAGTACTTC. It codes for CASSTRSTGGKNIQYF. This chain connects TRBV5-1 to TRBJ2-5; TRBD2 might be the D (5 bases). The J call may be wrong; the DNA end is better matched by TRBJ2-4. The CDR3 totals 16 residues. From germline, CDR1 is SGHRS and CDR2 YFSETQ.

V and J are TRBV4-2 and TRBJ1-2; TRBD1 agrees at 9 bases. Germline loops: CDR1 LGHNA, CDR2 YNFKEQ. The J segment lost 7 bases and the V segment lost 0 bases, leaving 3 bases of the junction unmatched. The CDR3 sequence is 14 residues long. The CDR3 DNA follows: TGTGCCAGCAGCCAAGAAGGGACAGGGTGTGGCTACACCTTC. Translated, it gives CASSQEGTGCGYTF.